Listed here are 20 T cell receptor beta chains from one sample, sequenced in a study of T cells in tuberculosis (dated by TCRdb to 2017 to 2018). After being thawed and rested overnight, PBMC were stained with GMM-loaded CD1B tetramer, a Live/Dead dye and anti-CD3, and were then sorted on a FACS Aria II. CD1B tetramers were loaded with C32 glucose monomycolate purified from Rhodococcus equi. Library method: the immunoSEQ multiplex PCR assay. TCRdb re-hosts the immuneACCESS table, in-frame sequences only. Its copies lack some clones; in the studies checked, an unresolved V gene accounts for under half of them, and the cause for the rest is not known. This sample has around 60,000 clones in its table, and about four fifths of those were observed once. The ten most abundant clones make up more than 10% of the sample. Sequencing was performed on CD1b-GMM tetramer-negative cells sorted from PBMCs. The sample's cell subset or site label, decoded: T cells not binding CD1B-GMM tetramer, sorted from same donor. These receptors were collected from an adult woman with latent tuberculosis.

The rearrangement links TRBV4-2 to TRBJ2-7, with 8 positions matching TRBD2. V was clipped by 3 bases and J by 3 bases; unmatched bases: 10. The germline gives CDR1 LGHNA, CDR2 YNFKEQ. The CDR3 sequence is 16 residues long. CDR3 sequence: CASSHSPGGAGYEQYF. CDR3 nucleotide sequence: TGTGCCAGCAGCCATTCCCCCGGGGGGGCGGGCTACGAGCAGTACTTC.

V gene TRBV4-2 combines with J gene TRBJ2-7, with no clear D. Looked up from germline, CDR1 is LGHNA and CDR2 is YNFKEQ. V shed 1 base and J shed 0 bases, with 4 bases lying between them. The CDR3 contains 13 residues. The CDR3 bases are TGTGCCAGCAGCCAAGGGGCCTCCTACGAGCAGTACTTC. Amino acid sequence: CASSQGASYEQYF.

V is TRBV5-5 and J is TRBJ1-5; 8 bases map to TRBD1. There are 15 residues in the CDR3. The trim removed 4 bases at V and 3 bases at J, leaving 6 bases unmatched. Germline CDR1 reads SGHKS; CDR2 reads YYEKEE (reference sequence). In DNA form, the CDR3 reads TGTGCCAGCAGCCTCGGACAGGGCCACAATCAGCCCCAGCATTTT. Its protein is CASSLGQGHNQPQHF. Looking up the rest from reference TRBV5-5 and TRBJ1-5 gives the full variable domain: DAGVTQSPTHLIKTRGQQVTLRCSPISGHKSVSWYQQVLGQGPQFIFQYYEKEERGRGNFPDRFSARQFPNYSSELNVNALLLGDSALYLCASSLGQGHNQPQHFGDGTRLSIL.

Concerning this clone: The sample contains more than one DNA sequence encoding this CDR3. V is TRBV20-1 and J is TRBJ2-3, with no clear D. This CDR3 has 10 amino acids. V dropped 6 bases and J dropped 2 bases, with 3 bases sitting between them. CDR1 is DFQATT, CDR2 SNEGSKA, per germline (reference sequence). The CDR3 region is CSASTDTQYF. CDR3 DNA: TGCAGTGCCTCCACAGATACGCAGTATTTT.

This chain joins TRBV28 and TRBJ1-4; D perhaps matches TRBD1 (6 bases). V lost 6 bases to trimming and J lost 4 bases, with 12 bases between them. In germline, CDR1 is MDHEN, CDR2 SYDVKM. The CDR3 is made up of 14 amino acids. The CDR3 coding sequence is TGTGCCAGCAGAAAAGACAGGAGTAATGAAAAACTGTTTTTT. Its protein is CASRKDRSNEKLFF.

The chain recombines TRBV6-5 with TRBJ2-3; 9 bases align to TRBD2. V lost 6 bases, J lost 4 bases, and 8 bases stayed unmatched. Germline V gene sequence: CDR1 MNHEY, CDR2 SVGAGI. The CDR3 totals 15 residues. CDR3 in amino acids: CASRLASGDADTQYF. The CDR3 coding sequence is TGTGCCAGCAGACTGGCTAGCGGGGATGCAGATACGCAGTATTTT.

This clone has just a few counts. The chain is built from TRBV2 and TRBJ2-6, with TRBD1 as a possible D gene (6 bases). Trimming stripped 6 bases from V and 0 bases from J, with 18 bases between. This CDR3 is 18 amino acids long. Germline lookup yields CDR1 SNHLY and CDR2 FYNNEI. The CDR3 is CASSRGRGPSSGANVLTF. CDR3 in DNA: TGTGCCAGCAGCCGAGGCAGGGGACCCTCCTCTGGGGCCAACGTCCTGACTTTC.

Only one count was recorded for this clone. The chain joins TRBV5-1 to TRBJ2-1; 10 positions match TRBD1. The junction had 13 bases not matched to a gene; V was cut back by 6 bases and J by 7 bases. The CDR3 length is 16 residues. Germline CDR1 reads SGHRS; CDR2 reads YFSETQ. CDR3 region: CASTQSGTGVGNEQFF. CDR3 in DNA: TGCGCCAGCACCCAATCCGGGACAGGGGTAGGAAATGAGCAGTTCTTC.

The chain combines TRBV4-2 with TRBJ2-1; 15 bases line up with TRBD2. CDR3 size: 19 residues. After removal of 3 bases from V and 5 bases from J, the junction contained 11 bases not matched to a gene. Per germline, CDR1 LGHNA and CDR2 YNFKEQ. In DNA, the CDR3 is TGTGCCAGCAGCCAGAGGGGTTCCGGGACTAGCGGGGGGAACAATGAGCAGTTCTTC. Its translation is CASSQRGSGTSGGNNEQFF.

The chain is built from TRBV18 and TRBJ2-7; no clear D gene. Trimming removed 3 bases at V and 7 bases at J, with 7 bases between. Per the germline V gene, CDR1 is KGHSH and CDR2 is LQKENI. This CDR3 is 11 amino acids long. CDR3 sequence reads: CASSPEREQYF. CDR3 nucleotide sequence: TGTGCCAGCTCACCTGAGAGAGAGCAGTACTTC.

The chain employs TRBV15 and TRBJ2-7; 12 bases match TRBD1. Germline V gives CDR1 LNHNV, CDR2 YYDKDF (reference sequence). V trimming: 5 bases; J trimming: 4 bases; junction bases outside the gene matches: 12. CDR3 length: 17 residues. CDR3 sequence (DNA): TGTGCCACCAGCTTCTCCCTGGGGGACAGGGGGCAATACGAGCAGTACTTC. Amino acid sequence: CATSFSLGDRGQYEQYF. Drawing the rest from reference TRBV15 and TRBJ2-7, the complete variable domain is DAMVIQNPRYQVTQFGKPVTLSCSQTLNHNVMYWYQQKSSQAPKLLFHYYDKDFNNEADTPDNFQSRRPNTSFCFLDIRSPGLGDTAMYLCATSFSLGDRGQYEQYFGPGTRLTVT.

This clone was recorded once. J is TRBJ1-1 and V is TRBV19, with 11 nucleotides matching TRBD1. Losses at the gene ends were 6 bases for V and 7 bases for J; bases not matched to a gene: 10. The CDR3 spans 15 residues. CDR1 is LNHDA, CDR2 SQIVND, per germline (reference sequence). The CDR3 nucleotides read TGTGCCAGTAGCCCCCGGGGACAGGGGGTCTTTGAAGCTTTCTTT. It codes for CASSPRGQGVFEAFF.

The CDR3 bases are TGTGCCAGCAACCAGGGCTATGAGCAGTTCTTC. Translating gives CASNQGYEQFF. The chain recombines TRBV6-5 with TRBJ2-1; tentatively, D is TRBD1 (5 bases). This CDR3 contains 11 residues. Trimming left V 7 bases short and J 8 bases short, with 9 bases between. CDR1 is MNHEY, CDR2 SVGAGI, per germline.

This clone was counted only a few times. The chain carries TRBV19 and TRBJ1-3, with 7 nucleotides matching TRBD1. This CDR3 is built from 16 residues. V lost 5 bases and J lost 0; bases outside the gene matches: 7. Germline values: CDR1 LNHDA, CDR2 SQIVND (reference sequence). CDR3 residues: CASSPTGPLSGNTIYF. The CDR3 DNA is TGTGCCAGTAGTCCGACAGGGCCACTCTCTGGAAACACCATATATTTT.

The chain combines TRBV18 with TRBJ2-7; D gene ambiguous. V was clipped by 3 bases and J by 3 bases, with 3 bases between them. Per the germline V gene, CDR1 is KGHSH and CDR2 is LQKENI. This CDR3 spans 11 amino acids. This CDR3 is CASSPNYEQYF. Here the CDR3 DNA reads TGTGCCAGCTCACCCAACTACGAGCAGTACTTC.

The chain combines TRBV5-6 with TRBJ2-5; tentative D call: TRBD2 (7 bases). The germline V gene has CDR1 SGHDT and CDR2 YYEEEE. The CDR3 totals 16 residues. V shed 0 bases and J shed 4 bases, with 16 bases lying between them. CDR3 sequence: CASSLEGGGSRETQYF. The DNA for the CDR3 is TGTGCCAGCAGCTTGGAGGGAGGGGGAAGTAGAGAGACCCAGTACTTC.

J is TRBJ1-1 and V is TRBV6-1; D is perhaps TRBD1 (5 bases). The CDR3 runs to 13 residues. The germline gives CDR1 MNHNS, CDR2 SASEGT. V was cut by 4 bases and J by 7 bases, with 13 bases left in between. For the CDR3, the DNA is TGTGCCAGCAGTGGGGGTGGGGGACTTGAAGCTTTCTTT. Protein product: CASSGGGGLEAFF.

The chain has TRBV21-1 and TRBJ1-5; TRBD1, the D gene given by the table, was not confirmed from the DNA. TRBV21-1 is a listed pseudogene. CDR3 length equals 20 residues. The CDR3 region is CASSKGGGTARGESNQPQHF. The CDR3 nucleotides read TGTGCCAGCAGCAAAGGTGGGGGGACAGCGAGAGGTGAAAGCAATCAGCCCCAGCATTTT.

For this clone: An end of the junction differs from the germline gene, which may be a read error. This rearrangement joins TRBV13 to TRBJ2-1; either TRBD1 or TRBD2 may supply D (5 bases each). CDR1 is PRHDT, CDR2 FYEKMQ, per germline (reference sequence). The CDR3 covers 12 residues. CDR3 coding DNA: TGTGCCAGCAGCCTAGGGGCTAGCGAGCAGTTCTTC. It codes for CASSLGASEQFF.

This clone came up once. In DNA, the CDR3 is TGTGCCAGCAGGAGTAGCTCTAGCACAGATACGCAGTATTTT. It encodes CASRSSSSTDTQYF. The chain carries TRBV2 and TRBJ2-3; no clear D gene. CDR1 is SNHLY, CDR2 FYNNEI, per germline. The CDR3 totals 14 residues. The germline V and J ends were trimmed by 6 bases and 0 bases, with 10 bases remaining between them. Drawing the rest from reference TRBV2 and TRBJ2-3, the complete variable domain is EPEVTQTPSHQVTQMGQEVILRCVPISNHLYFYWYRQILGQKVEFLVSFYNNEISEKSEIFDDQFSVERPDGSNFTLKIRSTKLEDSAMYFCASRSSSSTDTQYFGPGTRLTVL.